The 18 T cell receptor beta chains below were found in one sample sequenced in a study of T cells in Graves' hyperthyroidism and ophthalmopathy (dated by TCRdb to between 2018 and 2021). Library construction relied on multiplex PCR. Sequencing took place on an Illumina HiSeq 2000. Amplification of TCR beta CDR3 regions was carried out from RNA transcripts. The TCR CDR3 was subjected to a first round of RT-PCR using the HTBI primer set and the Qiagen OneStep RT-PCR kit. In TCRdb, the public reads were trimmed at Q25 with fastp and aligned with MiXCR, with productive beta chains retained. CDR3 protein sequences are deduplicated, and each keeps its most common genes and DNA. The sample has approximately 620,000 distinct CDR3 sequences on record, around 13% of them singletons. The ten top clones hold 5.8% of the sample. The sequenced sample consisted of blood. The receptors shown here come from a young woman with Graves' hyperthyroidism that later progressed to Graves' ophthalmopathy.

The chain links TRBV28 to TRBJ2-2; TRBD2 matches 7 bases. The germline V gene encodes CDR1 MDHEN and CDR2 SYDVKM. J lost 0 bases, V lost 2 bases, and 6 bases had no gene match. This CDR3 contains 17 residues. The chain's CDR3 is CASSLEGSGSNTGELFF. The CDR3 DNA reads TGTGCCAGCAGTTTAGAGGGTAGCGGGTCGAACACCGGGGAGCTGTTTTTT.

This sequence joins TRBV18 and TRBJ2-7; 7 nucleotides agree with TRBD2. The CDR3 extends over 13 amino acids. Trimming at V came to 11 bases and at J to 6 bases, leaving 13 bases not matched to a gene. Per the germline V gene, CDR1 is KGHSH and CDR2 is LQKENI. CDR3 sequence (DNA): TGTGCCTTTTCAGGGCGGGAGTCCCTCGAGCAGTACTTC. Translated, it gives CAFSGRESLEQYF.

This clonotype was observed a few times. V usage is TRBV28 and J usage is TRBJ2-7; TRBD1 matches at 7 bases. CDR3 size: 13 residues. V lost 8 bases, J lost 1 base, and 5 bases stayed unmatched. Germline assignment: CDR1 MDHEN and CDR2 SYDVKM. CDR3 residues: CASDPRGSYEQYF. The DNA for the CDR3 is TGTGCCAGCGACCCCAGGGGGTCCTACGAGCAGTACTTC. The full variable domain, completed using reference TRBV28 and TRBJ2-7, is DVKVTQSSRYLVKRTGEKVFLECVQDMDHENMFWYRQDPGLGLRLIYFSYDVKMKEKGDIPEGYSVSREKKERFSLILESASTNQTSMYLCASDPRGSYEQYFGPGTRLTVT.

This clonotype was recorded many times. The V gene is TRBV27, the J gene TRBJ2-3; D is unresolved. V was pared by 1 base and J by 4 bases, with 6 bases between. CDR3 length: 13 residues. CDR1 is MNHEY and CDR2 is SMNVEV in the germline V gene (reference sequence). CDR3 in amino acids: CASSLWSADTQYF. CDR3 in DNA: TGTGCCAGCAGTTTATGGTCCGCAGATACGCAGTATTTT.

This clonotype was observed at least ten times. DNA for the CDR3: TGTGCCAGCAGGAACCAGGGGGCGAACACCGGGGAGCTGTTTTTT. Amino acids: CASRNQGANTGELFF. The gene calls are TRBV12-3 or TRBV12-4 and TRBJ2-2; 7 bases are a match to TRBD1. The length of the CDR3 is 15 residues. With V trimmed by 6 bases and J by 0 bases, 4 bases remained unmatched.

This clonotype was counted at least ten times. The chain couples TRBV24-1 to TRBJ2-7; 14 bases map to TRBD2. CDR3 size: 16 residues. The germline V gene has CDR1 KGHDR and CDR2 SFDVKD. V lost 5 bases and J lost 5; bases outside the gene matches: 7. CDR3 in DNA: TGTGCCACCAGTGTTACGGGACTAGCGGGAGCGGACGAGCAGTACTTC. This gives the protein CATSVTGLAGADEQYF.

This clonotype showed up many times. The chain uses TRBV7-9 and TRBJ2-1; D is perhaps TRBD1 (5 bases). This CDR3 has 14 amino acids. CDR1 SEHNR and CDR2 FQNEAQ come from the germline V gene (reference sequence). Trimming took off 7 bases at V and 5 bases at J, with 15 bases between the two ends. Here the CDR3 DNA reads TGTGCCAGCATCCCCGACAGAAACAACAATGAGCAGTTCTTC. This gives the protein CASIPDRNNNEQFF.

The rearrangement uses TRBV2 and TRBJ1-1; no definite D call. In germline, CDR1 is SNHLY, CDR2 FYNNEI. The CDR3 covers 11 residues. V was pared by 11 bases and J by 4 bases, with 11 bases between. DNA of the CDR3: TGTGCCTGTAAGGGTTCCACTGAAGCTTTCTTT. Protein sequence: CACKGSTEAFF.

The chain links TRBV6-5 to TRBJ2-2; D is tentatively TRBD1 or TRBD2 (5 bases each). The CDR3 spans 15 residues. Germline-derived CDR1 and CDR2 are MNHEY and SVGAGI. The V end was cut by 0 bases, the J end by 7 bases, with 12 bases between. In DNA form, the CDR3 reads TGTGCCAGCAGTTACTCGCAGGGACGTATCGGGGAGCTGTTTTTT. Residues: CASSYSQGRIGELFF.

This clonotype was observed many times. The V gene is TRBV5-1, the J gene TRBJ2-7; D remains ambiguous. Per the germline V gene, CDR1 is SGHRS and CDR2 is YFSETQ. V was trimmed by 0 bases and J by 5 bases, leaving 12 bases between them. This CDR3 comprises 14 residues. The CDR3 reads CASSLGAGRDEQYF. The CDR3 coding sequence is TGCGCCAGCAGCTTGGGGGCCGGAAGGGACGAGCAGTACTTC.

This clonotype has only a few counts. V is TRBV27 and J is TRBJ1-2, with TRBD1 identical over 7 bases. The V gene's germline CDR1 is MNHEY and CDR2 SMNVEV (reference sequence). The CDR3 covers 13 residues. V lost 5 bases and J lost 7; bases outside the gene matches: 7. This chain's CDR3 is CASSIQGSAGYTF. CDR3 bases: TGTGCCAGCAGTATACAGGGGTCGGCTGGCTACACCTTC.

This clonotype was counted at least ten times. The chain employs TRBV27 and TRBJ2-1; D not certain. V shed 7 bases and J shed 5 bases, with 9 bases lying between them. CDR3 length equals 12 residues. CDR1 MNHEY and CDR2 SMNVEV come from the germline V gene (reference sequence). The CDR3 coding sequence is TGTGCCAGCACCCAAGAAAACAATGAGCAGTTCTTC. This gives the protein CASTQENNEQFF.

The chain joins TRBV6-1 to TRBJ2-1, with TRBD2 identical over 8 bases. CDR1 is MNHNS and CDR2 is SASEGT in the germline V gene. The CDR3 spans 16 residues. V trimming: 0 bases; J trimming: 12 bases; junction bases outside the gene matches: 13. The CDR3 region has the DNA TGTGCCAGCAGTGAAGCGTTAGCGGGAATGGAGTACGGGCAGTTCTTC. Translated, it gives CASSEALAGMEYGQFF.

This clonotype appeared many times. V and J are TRBV28 and TRBJ2-7; D call uncertain. V was pared by 5 bases and J by 3 bases, with 8 bases between. The CDR3 sequence is 12 residues long. Germline-derived CDR1 and CDR2 are MDHEN and SYDVKM. CDR3 residues: CASSAMVYEQYF. The CDR3 DNA is TGTGCCAGCAGTGCGATGGTCTACGAGCAGTACTTC.

The sample holds many counts of this clonotype. This chain joins TRBV19 and TRBJ2-3; 11 nucleotides agree with TRBD2. This CDR3 contains 17 residues. The V and J ends lost 3 bases and 2 bases, in that order; junction bases with no gene match: 7. Looked up from germline, CDR1 is LNHDA and CDR2 is SQIVND (reference sequence). CDR3 bases: TGTGCCAGTAGTATGGGACGGACTAGCGGGTCCACAGATACGCAGTATTTT. It yields the protein CASSMGRTSGSTDTQYF.

This clonotype appeared many times. The rearrangement joins TRBV15 to TRBJ1-5; perhaps TRBD1 as D (5 bases). V was trimmed by 5 bases and J by 2 bases, leaving 16 bases between them. The CDR3 runs 16 residues. Germline V gene data show CDR1 as LNHNV and CDR2 as YYDKDF (reference sequence). CDR3 protein: CATSQDKTAGNQPQHF. The CDR3 nucleotides are TGTGCCACCAGCCAAGACAAGACAGCCGGCAATCAGCCCCAGCATTTT. The whole variable domain, remainder taken from reference TRBV15 and TRBJ1-5, is DAMVIQNPRYQVTQFGKPVTLSCSQTLNHNVMYWYQQKSSQAPKLLFHYYDKDFNNEADTPDNFQSRRPNTSFCFLDIRSPGLGDTAMYLCATSQDKTAGNQPQHFGDGTRLSIL.

Ten or more counts support this clonotype. The genes are TRBV5-5 and TRBJ2-7; 9 nucleotides match TRBD2. CDR1 is SGHKS and CDR2 is YYEKEE in the germline V gene (reference sequence). The CDR3 sequence is 14 residues long. V lost 3 bases, J lost 6 bases, and 7 bases stayed unmatched. Written as DNA, the CDR3 is TGTGCCAGCAGCTCCGGGCAGCGGGGGGTCGAGCAGTACTTC. It encodes CASSSGQRGVEQYF.

The genes are TRBV3-1 and TRBJ2-5; TRBD2 aligns across 11 bases. This CDR3 spans 16 amino acids. Germline V CDR1 and CDR2: LGHDT, YNNKEL (reference sequence). J lost 2 bases, V lost 2 bases, and 4 bases had no gene match. CDR3: CASSQTGTSGQETQYF. The CDR3 coding sequence is TGTGCCAGCAGCCAAACCGGGACTAGCGGACAAGAGACCCAGTACTTC.